The clone carrying this T cell receptor beta chain showed up just a few times. Time point in this sample: patch test 1, 2 weeks after DPC sensitization. Sample treatment: therapeutic diphenylcyclopropenone sensitization with weekly scalp DPC. The data are from a study of human T cells and chemical hapten exposure. Study as a whole: There were weekly diphenylcyclopropenone doses to the scalp for patients throughout the roughly 25-week study. The cohort included alopecia areata under or over 50% scalp, totalis and universalis. TCR yields per sample varied, mainly owing to small pooled library volume differences.

Germline CDR1 is SEHNR and CDR2 is FQNEAQ (reference sequence). CDR3 size: 16 residues. V dropped 4 bases and J dropped 2 bases, with 18 bases sitting between them. Attachment of unique molecular identifiers to individual cDNA molecules was performed in the library. From the RACE reads, TCRdb called clonotypes with MiXCR, one entry per CDR3 protein. The repertoire holds under 200,000 distinct CDR3 sequences, with about 14% as singletons. Here the sequenced sample was whole blood, taken in connection with sensitization to the hapten diphenylcyclopropenone (DPC). V gene TRBV7-9 combines with J gene TRBJ2-7; a weak D match, TRBD1 (6 bases). The origin of this receptor is a young woman with alopecia areata. Some clones in this sample may be carry-over from other donors' samples. Here the CDR3 DNA reads TGTGCCAGCAGCTCTGGGAAGAACAGGGTGCCCTACGAGCAGTACTTC. Its protein product is CASSSGKNRVPYEQYF.